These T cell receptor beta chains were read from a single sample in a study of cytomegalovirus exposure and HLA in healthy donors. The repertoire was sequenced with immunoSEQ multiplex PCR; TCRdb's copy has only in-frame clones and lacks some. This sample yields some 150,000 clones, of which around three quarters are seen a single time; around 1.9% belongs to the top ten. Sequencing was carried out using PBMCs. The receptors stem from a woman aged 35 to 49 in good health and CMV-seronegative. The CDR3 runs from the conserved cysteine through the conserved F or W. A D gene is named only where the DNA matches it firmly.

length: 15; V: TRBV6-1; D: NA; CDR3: CASSEGTGRPVSYTF
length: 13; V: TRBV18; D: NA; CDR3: CASSPQGTDTQYF
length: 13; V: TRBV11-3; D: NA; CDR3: CASSRVGGTEAFF
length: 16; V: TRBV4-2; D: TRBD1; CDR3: CASSPRPGTGGDEQYF
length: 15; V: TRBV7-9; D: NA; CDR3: CASSFHREAGNTIYF
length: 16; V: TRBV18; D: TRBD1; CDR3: CASSRALGQGHTEAFF
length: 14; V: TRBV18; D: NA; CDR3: CASSPTGAGQPQHF
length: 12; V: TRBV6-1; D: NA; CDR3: CASGREGYGYTF
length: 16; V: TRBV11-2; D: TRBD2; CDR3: CASSPLAGGPGDTQYF
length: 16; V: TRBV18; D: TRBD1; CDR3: CASSPPSRQGGFEQYF
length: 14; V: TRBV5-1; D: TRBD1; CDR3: CASSRDRGNTEAFF
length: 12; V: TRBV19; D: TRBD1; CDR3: CASRQGAHGYTF
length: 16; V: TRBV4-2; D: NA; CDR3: CASSQGQGYGSNEQYF
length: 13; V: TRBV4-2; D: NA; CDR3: CASSRTGTYEQYF
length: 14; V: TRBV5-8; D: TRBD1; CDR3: CASSLPGQNYGYTF
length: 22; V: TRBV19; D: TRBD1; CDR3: CASSLPRDRGLTYRANTGELFF
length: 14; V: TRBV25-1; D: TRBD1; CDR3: CASTPAGTGGGYTF
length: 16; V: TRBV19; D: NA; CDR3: CASSIEGLAPYNEQFF
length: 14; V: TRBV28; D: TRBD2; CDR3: CASSLGGGLTEQYF
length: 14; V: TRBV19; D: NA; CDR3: CASSTPTGYHGYTF
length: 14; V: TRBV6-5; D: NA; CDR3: CASGFGVSSTEAFF
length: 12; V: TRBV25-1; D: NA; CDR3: CASSGRGNEQFF
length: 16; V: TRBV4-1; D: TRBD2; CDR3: CASSQGRGGPSYEQYF
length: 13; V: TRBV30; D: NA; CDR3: CAWSTGLGYGYTF
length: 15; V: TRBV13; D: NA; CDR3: CASRWRGAGANVLTF
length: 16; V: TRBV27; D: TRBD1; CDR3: CASSLLQGAKAYEQYF
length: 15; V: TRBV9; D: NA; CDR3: CASTKSGTIQETQYF
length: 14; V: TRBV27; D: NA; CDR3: CASGLRQSNTEAFF
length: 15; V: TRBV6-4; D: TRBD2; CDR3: CASSPKREGYDEQFF
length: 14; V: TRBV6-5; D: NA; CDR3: CATHRDTMNTEAFF
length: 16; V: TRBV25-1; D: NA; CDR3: CASSEGSGRENEKLFF
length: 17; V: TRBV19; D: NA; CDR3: CATLQTSGIGSNQPQHF
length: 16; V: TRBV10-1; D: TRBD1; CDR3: CASSSRDRDITGELFF
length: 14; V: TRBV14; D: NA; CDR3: CASSQWTENNEQFF
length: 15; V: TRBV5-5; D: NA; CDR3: CASSLTVYSNQPQHF